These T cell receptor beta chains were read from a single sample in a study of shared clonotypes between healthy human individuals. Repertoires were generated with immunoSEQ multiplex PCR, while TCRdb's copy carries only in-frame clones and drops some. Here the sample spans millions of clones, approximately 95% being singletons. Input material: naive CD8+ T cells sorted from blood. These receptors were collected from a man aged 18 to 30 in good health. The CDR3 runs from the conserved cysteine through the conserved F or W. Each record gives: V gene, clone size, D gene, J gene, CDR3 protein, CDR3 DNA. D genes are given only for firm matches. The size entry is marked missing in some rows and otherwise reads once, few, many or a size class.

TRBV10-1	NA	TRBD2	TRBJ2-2	CASSKRLAPGELFF	TGCGCCAGCAGTAAGAGACTAGCCCCCGGGGAGCTGTTTTTT
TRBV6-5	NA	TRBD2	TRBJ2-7	CASRLAGGLYEQYF	TGTGCCAGCAGATTAGCGGGAGGTCTCTACGAGCAGTACTTC
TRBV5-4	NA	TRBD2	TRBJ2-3	CASSLGTSPHTQYF	TGTGCCAGCAGCTTGGGGACTAGCCCTCATACGCAGTATTTT
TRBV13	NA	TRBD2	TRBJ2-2	CASSLGLAGPTGELFF	TGTGCCAGCAGCTTGGGACTAGCGGGCCCTACCGGGGAGCTGTTTTTT
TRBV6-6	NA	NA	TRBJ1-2	CASSYSVEGTNGYTF	TGTGCCAGCAGTTACTCGGTGGAGGGTACGAATGGCTACACCTTC
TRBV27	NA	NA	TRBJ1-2	CASSPRFGYGYTF	TGTGCCAGCAGTCCACGATTCGGCTATGGCTACACCTTC
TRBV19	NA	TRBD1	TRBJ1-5	CASSTIYSDRERGQPQHF	TGTGCCAGTAGTACCATATATTCGGACAGGGAACGGGGTCAGCCCCAGCATTTT
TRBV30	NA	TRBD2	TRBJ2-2	CAWSVSGGGTGELFF	TGTGCCTGGAGTGTATCGGGAGGAGGCACCGGGGAGCTGTTTTTT
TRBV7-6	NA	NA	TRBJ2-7	CASSLAGSYEQYF	TGTGCCAGCAGCTTAGCGGGTAGTTACGAGCAGTACTTC
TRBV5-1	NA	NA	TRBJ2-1	CASSLAHEQFF	TGCGCCAGCAGCTTGGCCCATGAGCAGTTCTTC
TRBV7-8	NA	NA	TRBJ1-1	CASSFSDEAFF	TGTGCCAGCAGCTTCAGTGATGAAGCTTTCTTT
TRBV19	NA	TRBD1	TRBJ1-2	CASRGQGNGYTF	TGTGCCAGTAGGGGACAGGGGAACGGCTACACCTTC
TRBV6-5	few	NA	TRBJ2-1	CASSYEGSSYNEQFF	TGTGCCAGCAGTTACGAGGGGAGCTCCTACAATGAGCAGTTCTTC
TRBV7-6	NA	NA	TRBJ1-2	CASSLAGGNTNYGYTF	TGTGCCAGCAGCTTAGCGGGAGGAAATACAAACTATGGCTACACCTTC
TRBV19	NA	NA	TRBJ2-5	CASSVDIEETQYF	TGTGCCAGTAGTGTGGACATTGAAGAGACCCAGTACTTC
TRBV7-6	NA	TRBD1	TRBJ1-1	CASSLAAGTGITEAFF	TGTGCCAGCAGCTTAGCGGCCGGGACAGGGATCACTGAAGCTTTCTTT
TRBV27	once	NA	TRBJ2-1	CASSFLGNYNEQFF	TGTGCCAGCAGTTTTTTGGGAAACTACAATGAGCAGTTCTTC
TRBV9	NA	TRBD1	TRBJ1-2	CASSAGGGDYGYTF	TGTGCCAGCAGCGCAGGGGGCGGAGACTATGGCTACACCTTC
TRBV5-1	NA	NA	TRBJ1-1	CASSLVMNTEAFF	TGCGCCAGCAGCTTGGTTATGAACACTGAAGCTTTCTTT
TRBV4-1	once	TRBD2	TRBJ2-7	CASSQEVPSGSYEQYF	TGCGCCAGCAGCCAAGAGGTCCCTAGCGGCTCCTACGAGCAGTACTTC
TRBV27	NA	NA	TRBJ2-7	CASSPRPGLAYEQYF	TGTGCCAGCAGTCCGCGACCGGGACTTGCCTACGAGCAGTACTTC
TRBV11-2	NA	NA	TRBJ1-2	CASSLDPQNYKYGYTF	TGTGCCAGCAGCTTAGATCCCCAGAACTATAAGTATGGCTACACCTTC
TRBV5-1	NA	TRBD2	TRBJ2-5	CASSLAGGLETQYF	TGCGCCAGCAGCTTGGCGGGGGGGTTAGAGACCCAGTACTTC
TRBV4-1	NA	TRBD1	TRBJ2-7	CASSQVGQGADEQYF	TGCGCCAGCAGCCAAGTGGGCCAGGGGGCTGACGAGCAGTACTTC
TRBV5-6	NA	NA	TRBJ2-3	CASSSLANTQYF	TGTGCCAGCAGCTCCTTAGCGAATACGCAGTATTTT
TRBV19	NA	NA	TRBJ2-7	CASSSGQFVLGYEQYF	TGTGCCAGTAGTAGCGGACAGTTCGTCTTGGGGTACGAGCAGTACTTC
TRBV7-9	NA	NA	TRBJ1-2	CASSFLTIHYGYTF	TGTGCCAGCAGCTTTCTGACAATACACTATGGCTACACCTTC
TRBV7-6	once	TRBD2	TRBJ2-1	CASSYYGTSGSWYNEQFF	TGTGCCAGCAGCTACTACGGGACTAGCGGGAGTTGGTACAATGAGCAGTTCTTC
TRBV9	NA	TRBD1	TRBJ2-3	CASSDRGYGTDTQYF	TGTGCCAGCAGCGACAGGGGTTATGGCACAGATACGCAGTATTTT
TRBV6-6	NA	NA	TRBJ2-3	CASSYSLAGPTDTQYF	TGTGCCAGCAGTTACTCGCTGGCGGGGCCCACAGATACGCAGTATTTT
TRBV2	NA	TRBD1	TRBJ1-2	CASTPGQGASGYTF	TGTGCCAGCACCCCGGGACAGGGGGCTTCTGGCTACACCTTC